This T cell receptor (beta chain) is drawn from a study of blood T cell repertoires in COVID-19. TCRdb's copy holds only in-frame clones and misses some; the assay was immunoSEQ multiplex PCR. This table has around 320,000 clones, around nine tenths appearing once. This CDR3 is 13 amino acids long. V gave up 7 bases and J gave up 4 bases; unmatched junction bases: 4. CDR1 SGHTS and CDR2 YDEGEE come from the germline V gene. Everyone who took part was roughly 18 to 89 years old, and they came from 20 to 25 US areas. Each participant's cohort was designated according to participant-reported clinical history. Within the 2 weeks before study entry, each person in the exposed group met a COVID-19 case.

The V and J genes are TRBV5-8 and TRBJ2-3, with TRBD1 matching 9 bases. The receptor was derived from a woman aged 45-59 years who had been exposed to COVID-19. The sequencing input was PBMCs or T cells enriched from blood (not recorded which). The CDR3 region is CASRDRAPDTQYF. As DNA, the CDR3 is TGTGCCAGCCGGGACAGGGCACCAGATACGCAGTATTTT.